This T cell receptor (beta chain) appears in the sequencing data of a study of blood T cell repertoires in COVID-19. Study-level information: Donors in the United States, Italy and Spain gave samples during acute or convalescent COVID-19. The cDNA or gDNA used as material had been derived from T cells, B-cell-depleted T cells, or PBMCs.

Germline CDR1 and CDR2: SEHNR and FQNEAQ (reference sequence). Between the trimmed V and J ends, which lost 5 bases and 6 bases, there was a span of 20 bases. This CDR3 has 15 residues. Original data processing: Amplification from reference gene primers served as the basis for estimated nucleated cell counts. The assay was immunoSEQ multiplex PCR, and TCRdb's table has in-frame clones only and misses some. V, J and clone size were drawn from that table, and D and trimming were deduced from the DNA. This table holds some 50,000 clones, 70% to 90% found once. The specimen was peripheral blood. The chain links TRBV7-9 to TRBJ2-7; tentatively, D is TRBD1 (5 bases). This sequence was found in a human donor in a cohort sampled during active COVID-19. The donor label of this sample is uncertain. As DNA, the CDR3 is TGTGCCAGCAGCGTTCAGGGTAGCCCACCCAGCGAGCAGTACTTC. Translated, it gives CASSVQGSPPSEQYF.